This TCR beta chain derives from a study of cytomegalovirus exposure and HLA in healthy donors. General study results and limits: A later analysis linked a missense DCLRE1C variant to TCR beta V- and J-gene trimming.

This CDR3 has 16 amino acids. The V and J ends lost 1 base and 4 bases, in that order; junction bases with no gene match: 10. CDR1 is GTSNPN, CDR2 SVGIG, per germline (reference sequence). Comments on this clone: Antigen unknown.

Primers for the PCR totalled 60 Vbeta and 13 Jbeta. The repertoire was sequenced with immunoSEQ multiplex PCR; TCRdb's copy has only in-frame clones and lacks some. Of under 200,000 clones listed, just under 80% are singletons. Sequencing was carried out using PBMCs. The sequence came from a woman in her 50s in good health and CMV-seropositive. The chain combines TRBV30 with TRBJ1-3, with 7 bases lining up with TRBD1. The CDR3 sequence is CAWSGRQGKIGNTIYF. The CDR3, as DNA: TGTGCCTGGAGTGGGCGACAGGGAAAAATAGGAAACACCATATATTTT.